The TCR beta chain under discussion was sequenced for a study of beta chain features in type 1 diabetes. General study findings and limits: The influence of HLA type on TCRB rearrangement stayed undetermined. Patients with Type 1 diabetes showed moderately but significantly shorter TCRB CDR3s in all four CD4+ subsets.

CDR1 is SGHDT and CDR2 is YYEEEE in the germline V gene. V gave up 3 bases and J gave up 3 bases; unmatched junction bases: 7. This CDR3 region has 16 residues. Expressed TCRB transcripts were sequenced after all isolated RNA was converted to cDNA. Sequencing was performed with immunoSEQ multiplex PCR; in TCRdb, only in-frame clones are kept and a portion is missing. Of about 620,000 clones in the sample, 15% to 17% were seen once. Populations obtained by sorting all exceeded 95% purity. In regard to this clone: The antigen remains unidentified.

The V call is TRBV5-6, the J call TRBJ1-4, with 8 bases lining up with TRBD1. Sequenced input: naive CD4+ T cells from blood. The clonotype was recovered from a man younger than 35 in good health. The CDR3 nucleotides are TGTGCCAGCAGCTGGCAGGGGGCTGAGGCTAATGAAAAACTGTTTTTT. This codes for CASSWQGAEANEKLFF.